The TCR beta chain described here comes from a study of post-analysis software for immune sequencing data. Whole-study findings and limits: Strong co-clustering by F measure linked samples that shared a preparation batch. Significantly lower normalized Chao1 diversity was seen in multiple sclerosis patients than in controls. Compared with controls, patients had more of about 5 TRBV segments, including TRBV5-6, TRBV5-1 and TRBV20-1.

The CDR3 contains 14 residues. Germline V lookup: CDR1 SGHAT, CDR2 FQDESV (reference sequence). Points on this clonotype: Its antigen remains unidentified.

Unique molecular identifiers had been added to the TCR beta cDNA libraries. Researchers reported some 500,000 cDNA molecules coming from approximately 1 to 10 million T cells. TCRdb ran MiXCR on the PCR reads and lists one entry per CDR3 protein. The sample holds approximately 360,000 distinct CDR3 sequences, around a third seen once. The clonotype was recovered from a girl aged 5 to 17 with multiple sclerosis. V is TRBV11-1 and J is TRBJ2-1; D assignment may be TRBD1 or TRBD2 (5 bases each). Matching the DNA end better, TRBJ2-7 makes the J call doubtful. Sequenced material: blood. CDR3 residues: CASSFLFRDHEQYF. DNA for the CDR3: TGTGCCAGCAGCTTCCTCTTCAGGGACCACGAGCAGTACTTC.